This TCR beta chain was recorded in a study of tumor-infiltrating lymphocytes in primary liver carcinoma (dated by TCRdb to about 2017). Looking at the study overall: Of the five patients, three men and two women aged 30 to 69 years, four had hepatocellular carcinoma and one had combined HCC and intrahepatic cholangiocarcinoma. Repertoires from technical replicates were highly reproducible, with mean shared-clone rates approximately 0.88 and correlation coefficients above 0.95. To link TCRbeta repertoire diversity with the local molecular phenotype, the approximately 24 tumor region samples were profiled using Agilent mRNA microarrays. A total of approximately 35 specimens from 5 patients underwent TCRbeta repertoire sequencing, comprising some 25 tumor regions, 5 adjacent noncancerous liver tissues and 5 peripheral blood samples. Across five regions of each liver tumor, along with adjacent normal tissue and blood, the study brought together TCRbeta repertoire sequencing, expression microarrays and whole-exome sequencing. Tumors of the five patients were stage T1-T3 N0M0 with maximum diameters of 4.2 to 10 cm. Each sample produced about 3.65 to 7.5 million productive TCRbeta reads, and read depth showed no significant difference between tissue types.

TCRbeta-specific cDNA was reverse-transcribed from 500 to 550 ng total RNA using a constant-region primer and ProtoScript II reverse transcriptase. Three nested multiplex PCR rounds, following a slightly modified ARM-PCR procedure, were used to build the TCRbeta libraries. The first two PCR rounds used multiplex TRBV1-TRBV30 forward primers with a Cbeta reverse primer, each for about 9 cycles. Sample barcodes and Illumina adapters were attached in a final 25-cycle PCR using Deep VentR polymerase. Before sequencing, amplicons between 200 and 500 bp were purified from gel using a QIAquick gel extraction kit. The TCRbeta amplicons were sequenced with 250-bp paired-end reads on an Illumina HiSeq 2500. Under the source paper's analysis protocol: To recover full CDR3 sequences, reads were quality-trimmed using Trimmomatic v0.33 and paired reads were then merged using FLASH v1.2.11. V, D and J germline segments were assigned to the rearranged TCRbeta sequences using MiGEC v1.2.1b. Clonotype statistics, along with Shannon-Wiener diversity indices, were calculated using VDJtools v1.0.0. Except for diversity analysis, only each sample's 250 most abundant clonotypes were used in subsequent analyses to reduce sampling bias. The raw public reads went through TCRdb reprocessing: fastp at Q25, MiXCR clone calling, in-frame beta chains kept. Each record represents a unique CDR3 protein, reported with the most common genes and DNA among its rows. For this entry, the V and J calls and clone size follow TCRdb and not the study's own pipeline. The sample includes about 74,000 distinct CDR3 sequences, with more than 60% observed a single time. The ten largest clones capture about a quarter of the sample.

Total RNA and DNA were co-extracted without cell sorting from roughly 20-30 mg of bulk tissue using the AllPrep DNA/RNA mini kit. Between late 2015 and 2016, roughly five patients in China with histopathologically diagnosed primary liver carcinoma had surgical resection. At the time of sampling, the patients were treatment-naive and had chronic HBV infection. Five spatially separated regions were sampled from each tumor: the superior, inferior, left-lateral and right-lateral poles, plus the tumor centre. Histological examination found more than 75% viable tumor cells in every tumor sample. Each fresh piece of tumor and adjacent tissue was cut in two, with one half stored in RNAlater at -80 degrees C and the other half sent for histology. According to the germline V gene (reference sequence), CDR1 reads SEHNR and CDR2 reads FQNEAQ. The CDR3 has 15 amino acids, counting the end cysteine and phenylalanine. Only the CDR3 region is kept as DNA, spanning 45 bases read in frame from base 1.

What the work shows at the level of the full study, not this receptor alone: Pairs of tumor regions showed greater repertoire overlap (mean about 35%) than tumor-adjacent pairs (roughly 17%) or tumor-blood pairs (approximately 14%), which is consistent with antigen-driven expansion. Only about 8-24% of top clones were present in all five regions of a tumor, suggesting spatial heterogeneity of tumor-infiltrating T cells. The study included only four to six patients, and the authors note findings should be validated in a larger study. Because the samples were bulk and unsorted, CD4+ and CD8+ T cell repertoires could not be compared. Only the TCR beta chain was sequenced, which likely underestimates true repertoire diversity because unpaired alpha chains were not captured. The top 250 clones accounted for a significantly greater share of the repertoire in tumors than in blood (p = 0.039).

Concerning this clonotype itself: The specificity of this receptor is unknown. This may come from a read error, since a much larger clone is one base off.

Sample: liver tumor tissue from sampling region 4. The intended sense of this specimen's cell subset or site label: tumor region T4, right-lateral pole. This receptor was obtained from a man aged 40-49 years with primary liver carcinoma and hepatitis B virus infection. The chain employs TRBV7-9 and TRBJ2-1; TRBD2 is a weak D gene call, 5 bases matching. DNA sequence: TGTGCCAGCAGCTTAGTTGTTAGCGACTACAATGAGCGGTTCTTC. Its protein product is CASSLVVSDYNERFF.